The 2 T cell receptor beta chains below all came from one sample that was sequenced in a study of shared clonotypes between healthy human individuals (dated by TCRdb to about 2020). Libraries were made using the immunoSEQ multiplex PCR assay. TCRdb carries this immuneACCESS record with in-frame sequences only. Its versions omit some clonotypes, under half of them owing to an unresolved V gene in the studies checked, with the rest unexplained. The sample includes about 190,000 clones, with approximately 60% observed a single time. More than 9% of the sample is taken by the ten largest. Material: memory CD4+ T cells sorted from blood. Sample cell subset or site, as interpreted from the label and publication: CD45RA-negative fraction. These receptors came from a man aged 25-45 years in good health.

The CDR3 here is CASSSLRQPQHF. CDR3 DNA sequence: TGTGCCAGCAGCTCGCTACGTCAGCCCCAGCATTTT. This sequence joins TRBV11-3 and TRBJ1-5; the D is unclear. The V and J ends lost 4 bases and 6 bases respectively, with 7 bases between them. Germline CDR1 is SGHNT and CDR2 is YENEEA. The CDR3 contains 12 residues.

A single count supports this clone. At one end the junction does not follow the germline gene, possibly because of a read error. The chain joins TRBV5-8 to TRBJ2-2; a possible D gene is TRBD1 (5 bases). CDR1 and CDR2 from the germline V gene are SGHTS and YDEGEE. CDR3 length: 15 residues. CDR3: CASSERGEATRELFF. Here the CDR3 DNA reads TGTGCCAGCAGCGAAAGGGGTGAGGCCACCCGGGAGCTGTTTTTT. Filled out from reference TRBV5-8 and TRBJ2-2, the complete variable domain reads EAGVTQSPTHLIKTRGQQATLRCSPISGHTSVYWYQQALGLGLQFLLWYDEGEERNRGNFPPRFSGRQFPNYSSELNVNALELEDSALYLCASSERGEATRELFFGEGSRLTVL.